This T cell receptor beta chain was identified in a study of control samples from healthy donors and cancer patients. The V end lost 4 bases, the J end lost 5 bases, and 15 bases lay between the germline ends. Germline CDR1 MNHGY, CDR2 SVAAGI. This CDR3 spans 16 amino acids. Measured with immunoSEQ multiplex PCR; TCRdb has only the in-frame clones, and not every one. The sample lists some 140,000 clones, around 96% occurring once. Sequencing input: blood. V gene TRBV6-9 combines with J gene TRBJ1-6; a weak D match, TRBD1 (6 bases). This clonotype was sampled from a man aged 40-50 years in good health. The DNA of the CDR3 is TGTGCCAGCAGTTCCCGGGGAAGGGGGGATAATTCACCCCTCCACTTT. This sequence encodes CASSSRGRGDNSPLHF.